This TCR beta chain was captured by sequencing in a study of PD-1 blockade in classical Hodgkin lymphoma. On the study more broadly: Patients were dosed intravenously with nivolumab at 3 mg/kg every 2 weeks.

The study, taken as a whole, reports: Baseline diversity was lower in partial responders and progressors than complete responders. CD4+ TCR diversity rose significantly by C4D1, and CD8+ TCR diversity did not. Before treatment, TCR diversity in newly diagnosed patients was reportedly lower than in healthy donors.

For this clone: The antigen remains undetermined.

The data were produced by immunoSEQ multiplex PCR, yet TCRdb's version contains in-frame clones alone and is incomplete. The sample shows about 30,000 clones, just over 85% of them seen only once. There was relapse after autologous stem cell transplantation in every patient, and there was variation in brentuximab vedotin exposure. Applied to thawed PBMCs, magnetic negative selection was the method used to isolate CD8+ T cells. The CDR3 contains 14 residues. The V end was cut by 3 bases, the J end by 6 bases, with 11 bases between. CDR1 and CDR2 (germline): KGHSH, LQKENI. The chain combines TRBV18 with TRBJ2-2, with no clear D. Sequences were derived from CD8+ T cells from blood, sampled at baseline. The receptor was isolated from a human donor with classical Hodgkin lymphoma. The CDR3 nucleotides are TGTGCCAGCTCACCTCCCCTTATCCCCGGGGAGCTGTTTTTT. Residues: CASSPPLIPGELFF.